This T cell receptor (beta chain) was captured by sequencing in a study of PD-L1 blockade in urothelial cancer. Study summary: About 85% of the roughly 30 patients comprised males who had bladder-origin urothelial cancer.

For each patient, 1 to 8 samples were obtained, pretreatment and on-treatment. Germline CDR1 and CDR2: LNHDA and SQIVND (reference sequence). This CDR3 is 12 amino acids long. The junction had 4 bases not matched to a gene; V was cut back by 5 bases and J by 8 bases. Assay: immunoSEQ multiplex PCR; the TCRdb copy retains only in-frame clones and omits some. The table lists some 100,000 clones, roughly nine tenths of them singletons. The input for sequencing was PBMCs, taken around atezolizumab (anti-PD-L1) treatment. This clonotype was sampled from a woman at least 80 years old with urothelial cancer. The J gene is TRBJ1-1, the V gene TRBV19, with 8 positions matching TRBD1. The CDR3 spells CASSADRGEAFF. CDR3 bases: TGTGCCAGTAGTGCCGACAGGGGCGAAGCTTTCTTT.